This T cell receptor (beta chain) originates from a study of blood T cell repertoires in COVID-19. About the study: Researchers got acute and convalescent COVID-19 samples from the United States, Italy and Spain.

The assay was immunoSEQ multiplex PCR, and TCRdb's table has in-frame clones only and misses some. The repertoire has 100,000 to 150,000 clones, more than 75% of them found once; the top ten carry about 10%. This clone was seen a few times. The CDR3 covers 15 residues. The V gene end was trimmed by 3 bases and the J gene end by 5 bases; junction bases not matched to a gene: 7. CDR1 and CDR2 from the germline V gene are SEHNR and FQNEAQ (reference sequence). The chain employs TRBV7-9 and TRBJ2-7; TRBD1 matches at 10 bases. This sequence originates from a woman aged 70-85 years with COVID-19, enrolled during active disease. The sample consisted of peripheral blood. CDR3 region: CASSFGQGDGDEQYF. The CDR3 DNA sequence: TGTGCCAGCAGCTTCGGACAGGGGGATGGGGACGAGCAGTACTTC.